This T cell receptor beta chain was identified in a study of molecular identifiers for immune sequencing clone quantification. Naive CD8 T cells were FACS-sorted by CD8+CD4-CCR7+CD45RA+ markers. Previously reported methods and listed TCR primers produced the bulk TCR libraries. MiXCR was run by TCRdb on the PCR reads, yielding one entry per CDR3 protein. The table lists some 650,000 distinct CDR3 sequences, roughly 21% of them singletons, with around 0.86% in the top ten. Germline CDR1 is LGHNA and CDR2 is YNFKEQ. This CDR3 is built from 12 residues. The ends were cut back, 0 bases at V and 12 bases at J, with 6 bases in the middle.

Sequencing used naive CD8+ T cells from blood, with Jurkat cell RNA spiked in. Subset defined: FACS-sorted CD8+CD4-CCR7+CD45RA+ naive T cells. The chain links TRBV4-2 to TRBJ1-6, with D hard to call. This TCR came from a human donor in good health. Some libraries in this study had Jurkat cell RNA spiked in. In nucleotides, the CDR3 is TGTGCCAGCAGCCAAGATGAGGAACCCCTCCACTTT. Protein product: CASSQDEEPLHF.